This T cell receptor beta chain stems from a study of OX40 agonist ivuxolimab in advanced cancers. Study-level findings and limits: CD4+ and CD8+ blood T cells expanded clonally by week 6 at 0.1 to 3.0 mg/kg.

Libraries were prepared by immunoSEQ multiplex PCR; TCRdb keeps only in-frame clonotypes and omits some of them. The data hold roughly 87,000 clones, with around 90% observed a single time. The CDR3 is made up of 16 amino acids. The germline V and J ends were trimmed by 0 bases and 6 bases, with 14 bases remaining between them. Germline-derived CDR1 and CDR2 are LGHNA and YSLEER. Details on this clone: Its antigen is undetermined.

The sequenced sample was CD4+ or CD8+ T cells sorted from blood, obtained in a trial of the OX40 agonist ivuxolimab. The chain has TRBV4-3 and TRBJ2-2; tentatively, D is TRBD1 or TRBD2 (5 bases each). The TCR sequence derives from an adult with an advanced solid tumor such as melanoma, head and neck, liver or kidney cancer. CDR3 sequence (DNA): TGCGCCAGCAGCCAAGACCCGGCAGGGCGGGCCGGGGAGCTGTTTTTT. Residues: CASSQDPAGRAGELFF.